This T cell receptor beta chain originates from a study of shared clonotypes between healthy human individuals. Donors comprised only Caucasian adults living in Nashville, Tennessee. The CDR3 runs to 17 residues. Looked up from germline, CDR1 is GTSNPN and CDR2 is SVGIG (reference sequence). About this clone: One base away lies a much larger clone, so this may be a sequencing read error.

Profiling relied on immunoSEQ multiplex PCR, and the TCRdb table lists in-frame clones only, not all of them. The sample contains about 460,000 clones, about 74% of which appear only once. This chain links TRBV30 with TRBJ2-6; D remains ambiguous. The sequence was collected from a woman aged 40 to 50 in good health. Some clones in this sample may be carry-over from other donors' samples. The sequencing input was PBMCs. DNA of the CDR3: TGTGTCTGGAGTGTAGGCAGCCGTACTCGTGGGGCCAACGTCCTGACTTTC. Encoded protein: CVWSVGSRTRGANVLTF.